This TCR beta chain emerged from a study of cytotoxic CD8 clonotypes in ibrutinib-treated CLL. Across the whole study: Of a cohort that held around 10 relapsed/refractory and around 16 treatment-naive patients, 17 were IGHV unmutated. Responses: about 25 partial, 2 complete; after median around 68 months, roughly 14 stayed remitted, around 12 progressed.

The CDR3 contains 14 residues. V was clipped by 6 bases and J by 8 bases; unmatched bases: 6. CDR1 and CDR2 from the germline V gene are SEHNR and FQNEAQ (reference sequence). Findings of the study overall: Patients showed higher baseline clonality than age-matched healthy donors, and it tracked circulating CD8+ T-cell counts. At ibrutinib response, clonality increased, and at progression it declined back toward baseline.

Details on this clone: Its antigen is unknown.

TCRdb's copy holds only in-frame clones and misses some; the assay was immunoSEQ multiplex PCR. In the table there are some 58,000 clones, about 65% of which are singletons. The sample was PBMCs, taken after 12 months of ibrutinib treatment. The chain links TRBV7-9 to TRBJ1-4; 10 bases fit TRBD1. The receptor's source is a human donor with chronic lymphocytic leukemia. CDR3 DNA sequence: TGTGCCAGCAGATCCGGGACAGGGGACGAAAAACTGTTTTTT. This encodes CASRSGTGDEKLFF. Filled out from reference TRBV7-9 and TRBJ1-4, the complete variable domain reads DTGVSQNPRHKITKRGQNVTFRCDPISEHNRLYWYRQTLGQGPEFLTYFQNEAQLEKSRLLSDRFSAERPKGSFSTLEIQRTEQGDSAMYLCASRSGTGDEKLFFGSGTQLSVL.